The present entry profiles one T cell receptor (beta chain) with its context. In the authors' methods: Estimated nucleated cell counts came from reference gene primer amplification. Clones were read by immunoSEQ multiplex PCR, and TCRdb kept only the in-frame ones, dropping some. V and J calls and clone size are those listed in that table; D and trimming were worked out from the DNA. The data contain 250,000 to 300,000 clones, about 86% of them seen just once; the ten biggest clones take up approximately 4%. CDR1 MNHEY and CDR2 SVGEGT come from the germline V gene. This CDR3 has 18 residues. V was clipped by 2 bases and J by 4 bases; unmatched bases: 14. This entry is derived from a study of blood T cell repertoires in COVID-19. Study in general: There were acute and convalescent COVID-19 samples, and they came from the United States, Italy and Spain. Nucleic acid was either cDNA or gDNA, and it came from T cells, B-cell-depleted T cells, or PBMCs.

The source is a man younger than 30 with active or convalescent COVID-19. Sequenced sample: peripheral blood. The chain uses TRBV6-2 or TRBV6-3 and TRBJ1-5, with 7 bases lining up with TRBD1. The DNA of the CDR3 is TGTGCCAGCAGTTACACACCGGACAGGACGACCATGAATCAGCCCCAGCATTTT. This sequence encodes CASSYTPDRTTMNQPQHF.